Presented here are 5 T cell receptor beta chains from one specimen sequenced in a study of cytomegalovirus exposure and HLA in healthy donors. PCR used 60 Vbeta primers and 13 Jbeta primers. Assay: immunoSEQ multiplex PCR; the TCRdb copy retains only in-frame clones and omits some. The sample yields roughly 140,000 clones, over 8% seen once. The source material was PBMCs. These receptors were obtained from a male donor in good health and CMV-seronegative.

The sample holds a few counts of this clone. This chain connects TRBV9 to TRBJ2-5, with 9 bases identical to TRBD2. Looked up from germline, CDR1 is SGDLS and CDR2 is YYNGEE. With 5 bases clipped from V and 1 base from J, the junction kept 6 bases outside the gene matches. The CDR3 sequence is 15 residues long. The CDR3 DNA sequence: TGTGCCAGCAGTTCCGCTAGCGGGGTCCAAGAGACCCAGTACTTC. Its translation is CASSSASGVQETQYF.

V gene TRBV7-9 combines with J gene TRBJ2-5, with D tentatively TRBD2 (6 bases). The V gene lost 0 bases and the J gene lost 5 bases, with 13 bases spanning the gap. This CDR3 spans 15 amino acids. CDR1 SEHNR and CDR2 FQNEAQ come from the germline V gene (reference sequence). The CDR3 spells CASSLAAGIGETQYF. In DNA form, the CDR3 reads TGTGCCAGCAGCTTAGCGGCGGGGATCGGGGAGACCCAGTACTTC.

This clone was seen a few times. The rearrangement uses TRBV9 and TRBJ1-4, with D tentatively TRBD1 (5 bases). The ends were cut back, 2 bases at V and 6 bases at J, with 11 bases in the middle. The CDR3 runs 14 residues. Germline loops: CDR1 SGDLS, CDR2 YYNGEE. The CDR3 coding sequence is TGTGCCAGCAGCGTCGGGGGTATTGATGAAAAACTGTTTTTT. It translates to CASSVGGIDEKLFF.

V and J are TRBV27 and TRBJ2-5; 7 nucleotides line up with TRBD2. CDR1 and CDR2 from the germline V gene are MNHEY and SMNVEV (reference sequence). The junction had 11 bases not matched to a gene; V was cut back by 1 base and J by 6 bases. This CDR3 is built from 16 residues. The CDR3 sequence: CASSLFGGSFPQTQYF. The DNA of the CDR3 is TGTGCCAGCAGTTTATTCGGCGGGAGTTTCCCTCAGACCCAGTACTTC.

The CDR3 nucleotides are TGTGCCAGCAGCTTATCCACCGGGAATGAGCAGTTCTTC. Protein product: CASSLSTGNEQFF. J is TRBJ2-1 and V is TRBV7-3; no reliable D call. V was cut by 2 bases and J by 7 bases, with 9 bases left in between. The CDR3 has 13 amino acids. Germline V lookup: CDR1 SGHTA, CDR2 FQGTGA.